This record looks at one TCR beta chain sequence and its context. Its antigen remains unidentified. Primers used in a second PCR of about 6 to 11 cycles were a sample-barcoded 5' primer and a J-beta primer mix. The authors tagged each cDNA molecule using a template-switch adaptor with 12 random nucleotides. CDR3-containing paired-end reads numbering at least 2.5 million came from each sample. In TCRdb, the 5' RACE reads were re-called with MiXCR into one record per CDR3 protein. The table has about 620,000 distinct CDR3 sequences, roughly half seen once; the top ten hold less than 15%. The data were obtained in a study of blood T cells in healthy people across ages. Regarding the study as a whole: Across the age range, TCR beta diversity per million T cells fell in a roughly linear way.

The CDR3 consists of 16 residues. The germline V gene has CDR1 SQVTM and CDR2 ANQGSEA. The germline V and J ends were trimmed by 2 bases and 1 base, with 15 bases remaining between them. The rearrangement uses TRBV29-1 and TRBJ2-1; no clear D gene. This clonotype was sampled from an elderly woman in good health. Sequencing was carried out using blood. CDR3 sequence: CSVELRKWGSYNEQFF. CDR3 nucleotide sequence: TGCAGCGTTGAATTGCGGAAATGGGGTTCCTACAATGAGCAGTTCTTC.